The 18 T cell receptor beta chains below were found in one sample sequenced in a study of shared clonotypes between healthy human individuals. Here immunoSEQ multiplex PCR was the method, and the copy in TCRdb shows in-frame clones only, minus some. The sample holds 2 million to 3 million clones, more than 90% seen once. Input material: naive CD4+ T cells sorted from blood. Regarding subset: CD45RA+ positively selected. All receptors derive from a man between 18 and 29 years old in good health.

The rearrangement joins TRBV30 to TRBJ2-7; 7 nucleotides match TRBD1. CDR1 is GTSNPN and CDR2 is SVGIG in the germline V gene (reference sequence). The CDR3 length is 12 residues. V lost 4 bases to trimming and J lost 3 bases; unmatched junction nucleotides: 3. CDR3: CAWNRQGYEQYF. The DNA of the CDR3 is TGTGCCTGGAATAGACAGGGCTACGAGCAGTACTTC.

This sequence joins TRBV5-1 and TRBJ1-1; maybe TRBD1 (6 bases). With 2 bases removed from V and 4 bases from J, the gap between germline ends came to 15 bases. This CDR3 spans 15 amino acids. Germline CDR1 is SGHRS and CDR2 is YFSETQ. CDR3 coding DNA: TGCGCCAGCAGCTTTCAGGGATTAGGGGGCACTGAAGCTTTCTTT. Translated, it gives CASSFQGLGGTEAFF.

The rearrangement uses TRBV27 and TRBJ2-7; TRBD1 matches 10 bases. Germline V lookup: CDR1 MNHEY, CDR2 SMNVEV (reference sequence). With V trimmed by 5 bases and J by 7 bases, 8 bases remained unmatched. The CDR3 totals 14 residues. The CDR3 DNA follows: TGTGCCAGCAGTGTCCGGGACAGGGGAGAGGAGCAGTACTTC. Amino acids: CASSVRDRGEEQYF.

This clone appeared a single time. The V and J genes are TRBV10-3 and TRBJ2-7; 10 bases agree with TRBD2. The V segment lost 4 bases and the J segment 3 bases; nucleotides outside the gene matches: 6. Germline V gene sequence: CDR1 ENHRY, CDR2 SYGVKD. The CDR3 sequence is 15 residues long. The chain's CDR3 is CAISAVAGGLYEQYF. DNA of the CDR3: TGTGCCATCAGTGCCGTAGCGGGGGGCCTCTACGAGCAGTACTTC.

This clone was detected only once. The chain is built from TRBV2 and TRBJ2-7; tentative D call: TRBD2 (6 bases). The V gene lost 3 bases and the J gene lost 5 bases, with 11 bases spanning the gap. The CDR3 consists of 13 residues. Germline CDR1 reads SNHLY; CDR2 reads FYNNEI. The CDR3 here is CASSDGSRNEQYF. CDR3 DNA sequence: TGTGCCAGCAGTGACGGGAGTAGGAACGAGCAGTACTTC.

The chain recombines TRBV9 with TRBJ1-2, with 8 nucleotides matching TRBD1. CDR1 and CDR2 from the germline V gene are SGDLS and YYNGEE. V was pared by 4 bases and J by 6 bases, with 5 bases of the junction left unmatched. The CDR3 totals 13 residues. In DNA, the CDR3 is TGTGCCAGCAGCCCCCGACAGGGGCATGGCTACACCTTC. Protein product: CASSPRQGHGYTF.

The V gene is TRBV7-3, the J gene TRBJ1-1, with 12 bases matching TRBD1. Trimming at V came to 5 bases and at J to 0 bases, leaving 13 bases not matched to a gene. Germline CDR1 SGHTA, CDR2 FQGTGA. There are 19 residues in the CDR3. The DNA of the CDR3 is TGTGCCAGCAGCCTAGTCCCGGGACAGGGGGCGAGGGTGAACACTGAAGCTTTCTTT. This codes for CASSLVPGQGARVNTEAFF.

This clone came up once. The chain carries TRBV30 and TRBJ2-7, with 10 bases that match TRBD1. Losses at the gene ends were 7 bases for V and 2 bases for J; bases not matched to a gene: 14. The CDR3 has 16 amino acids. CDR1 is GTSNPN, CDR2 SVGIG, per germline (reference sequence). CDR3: CASRQGAAGATYEQYF. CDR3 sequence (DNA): TGTGCCTCCCGACAGGGGGCGGCTGGTGCGACCTACGAGCAGTACTTC.

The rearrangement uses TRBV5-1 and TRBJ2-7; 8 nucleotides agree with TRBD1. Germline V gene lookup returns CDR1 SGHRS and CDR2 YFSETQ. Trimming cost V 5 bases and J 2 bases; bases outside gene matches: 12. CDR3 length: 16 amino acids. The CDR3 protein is CASSNRGTGRTYEQYF. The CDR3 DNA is TGCGCCAGCAGTAACCGTGGGACAGGAAGGACCTACGAGCAGTACTTC.

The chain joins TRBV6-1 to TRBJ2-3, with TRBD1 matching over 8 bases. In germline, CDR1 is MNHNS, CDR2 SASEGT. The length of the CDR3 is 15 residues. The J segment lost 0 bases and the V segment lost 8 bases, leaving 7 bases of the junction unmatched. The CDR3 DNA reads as TGTGCCAGCGGTAGACAGGGGATTAGCACAGATACGCAGTATTTT. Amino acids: CASGRQGISTDTQYF.

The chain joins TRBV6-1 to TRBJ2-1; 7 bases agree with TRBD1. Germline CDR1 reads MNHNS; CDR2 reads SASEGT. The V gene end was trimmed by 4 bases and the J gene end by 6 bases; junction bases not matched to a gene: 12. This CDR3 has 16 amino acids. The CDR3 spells CASSAGQAPTLNEQFF. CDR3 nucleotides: TGTGCCAGCAGTGCCGGACAGGCCCCTACCCTCAATGAGCAGTTCTTC.

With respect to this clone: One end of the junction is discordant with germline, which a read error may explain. The CDR3 sequence: CASSMSSETGPLIF. DNA of the CDR3: TGTGCCAGTAGTATGTCGTCGGAGACAGGGCCCTTGATCTTC. This sequence joins TRBV19 and TRBJ1-2; 7 nucleotides match TRBD1. This CDR3 contains 14 residues. The germline CDR1 and CDR2 sequences are LNHDA and SQIVND (reference sequence).

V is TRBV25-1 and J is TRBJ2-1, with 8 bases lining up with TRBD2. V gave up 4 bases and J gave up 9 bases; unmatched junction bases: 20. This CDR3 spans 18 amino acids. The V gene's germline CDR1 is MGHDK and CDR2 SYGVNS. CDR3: CASSGVPGKTGGRSEQFF. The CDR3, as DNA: TGTGCCAGCAGTGGTGTGCCGGGGAAAACGGGGGGGCGGAGTGAGCAGTTCTTC.

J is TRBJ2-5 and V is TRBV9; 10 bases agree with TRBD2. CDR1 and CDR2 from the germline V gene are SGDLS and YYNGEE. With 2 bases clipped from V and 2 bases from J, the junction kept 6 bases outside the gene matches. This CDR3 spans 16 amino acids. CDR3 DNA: TGTGCCAGCAGCGTTAAGCGGGAGGGGGATCAAGAGACCCAGTACTTC. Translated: CASSVKREGDQETQYF.

The chain's CDR3 is CASSPPGGANVLTF. DNA of the CDR3: TGTGCCAGCAGCCCGCCCGGTGGGGCCAACGTCCTGACTTTC. The chain uses TRBV7-3 and TRBJ2-6; D gene uncertain. This CDR3 region has 14 residues. Germline CDR1 reads SGHTA; CDR2 reads FQGTGA. Deletions cut 5 bases from V and 3 bases from J, with 8 bases between. The variable domain in full, with the rest retrieved from reference TRBV7-3 and TRBJ2-6, is GAGVSQTPSNKVTEKGKYVELRCDPISGHTALYWYRQSLGQGPEFLIYFQGTGAADDSGLPNDRFFAVRPEGSVSTLKIQRTERGDSAVYLCASSPPGGANVLTFGAGSRLTVL.

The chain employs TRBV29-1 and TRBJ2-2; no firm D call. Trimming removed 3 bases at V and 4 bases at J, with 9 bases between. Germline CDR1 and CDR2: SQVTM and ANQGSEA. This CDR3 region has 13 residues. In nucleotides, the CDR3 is TGCAGCGTTGATGGGCAGCTCACCGGGGAGCTGTTTTTT. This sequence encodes CSVDGQLTGELFF.

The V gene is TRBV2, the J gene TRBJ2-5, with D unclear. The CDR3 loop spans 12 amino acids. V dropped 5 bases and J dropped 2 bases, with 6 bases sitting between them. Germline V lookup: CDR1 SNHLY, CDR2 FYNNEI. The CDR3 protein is CASSLEQETQYF. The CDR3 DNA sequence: TGTGCCAGCAGTCTTGAGCAAGAGACCCAGTACTTC.

CDR3 DNA: TGTGCCAGCAGTCCTTTGCCCGGGACAGTAGCTTTCTTT. Its protein is CASSPLPGTVAFF. This chain links TRBV2 with TRBJ1-1, with 7 bases identical to TRBD1. Germline V gene lookup returns CDR1 SNHLY and CDR2 FYNNEI. The CDR3 consists of 13 residues. V lost 5 bases to trimming and J lost 10 bases; unmatched junction nucleotides: 10.